These 30 T cell receptor beta chains came from one sample sequenced in a study of CD8 T cells in ankylosing spondylitis (dated by TCRdb to the late 2010s). No antigens are known for them. Here is what the overall study found, with its caveats: A TCR beta motif made up of several highly homologous amino acid variants appeared to be characteristic of blood from ankylosing spondylitis patients.

The library was made by 5' RACE. The sequencer listed for this sample is Illumina HiSeq 2500. TCRdb cleaned the public reads at Q25 with fastp, built clones with MiXCR and kept in-frame beta chains. A single entry per CDR3 protein holds the most common genes and DNA from its merged rows. The sample includes some 220,000 distinct CDR3 sequences, with approximately 7.4% observed a single time. Of the sample, around 14% is held by the ten largest clones. The sequenced material came from blood, either unsorted or a sorted T cell fraction (not recorded which). These receptor sequences come from a male donor with ankylosing spondylitis.

This clonotype was recorded many times. This chain connects TRBV7-9 to TRBJ2-7, with D perhaps matching TRBD1 (6 bases). This CDR3 spans 12 amino acids. The germline CDR1 and CDR2 sequences are SEHNR and FQNEAQ (reference sequence). Trimming cost V 4 bases and J 7 bases, with 11 bases left between them. CDR3 coding DNA: TGTGCCAGCAGCTCACAGGGAGTAGAGCAGTACTTC. Amino acids: CASSSQGVEQYF.

By share, this clonotype ranks as large. A read error may account for a junction end that differs from germline. This chain joins TRBV7-7 and TRBJ2-1; perhaps TRBD2 as D (5 bases). Germline CDR1 reads SSHAT; CDR2 reads FNYEAQ (reference sequence). The CDR3 runs 15 residues. CDR3: CASSEGLDSYNEQFF. In DNA form, the CDR3 reads TGTGCTAGCAGCGAAGGACTGGACTCCTACAATGAGCAGTTCTTC.

This clonotype has a handful of counts. The rearrangement links TRBV27 to TRBJ1-1, with D possibly matching TRBD1 (5 bases). From germline, CDR1 is MNHEY and CDR2 SMNVEV (reference sequence). V was clipped by 3 bases and J by 5 bases, with 16 bases between them. The CDR3 is 15 amino acids. CDR3 region: CASSFPGLGVTEAFF. In DNA, the CDR3 is TGTGCCAGCAGTTTTCCCGGTCTGGGGGTTACTGAAGCTTTCTTT.

This chain connects TRBV5-6 to TRBJ1-1, with 7 positions matching TRBD1. Germline trimming cut 0 bases from V and 5 bases from J; bases unmatched to any gene: 10. CDR1 and CDR2 from the germline V gene are SGHDT and YYEEEE. The CDR3 runs 16 residues. CDR3 DNA sequence: TGTGCCAGCAGCTTGGGGGGACAGCGGGTGGGAACTGAAGCTTTCTTT. Translated: CASSLGGQRVGTEAFF.

There are many counts of this clonotype. The chain couples TRBV10-3 to TRBJ1-1; D is undetermined. This CDR3 spans 11 amino acids. Germline V lookup: CDR1 ENHRY, CDR2 SYGVKD. The V gene lost 0 bases and the J gene lost 8 bases, with 4 bases spanning the gap. CDR3 DNA: TGTGCCATCAGTGAGTCAATAGAAGCTTTCTTT. This translates into CAISESIEAFF.

This clonotype has ten or more counts. V is TRBV7-9 and J is TRBJ1-1; D is unclear. Looked up from germline, CDR1 is SEHNR and CDR2 is FQNEAQ (reference sequence). CDR3 length equals 11 residues. V lost 5 bases to trimming and J lost 7 bases, with 8 bases between them. The CDR3 coding sequence is TGTGCCAGCAGCGATATTGGTGAAGCTTTCTTT. Its translation is CASSDIGEAFF. The variable domain in full, completed from reference TRBV7-9 and TRBJ1-1, reads DTGVSQNPRHKITKRGQNVTFRCDPISEHNRLYWYRQTLGQGPEFLTYFQNEAQLEKSRLLSDRFSAERPKGSFSTLEIQRTEQGDSAMYLCASSDIGEAFFGQGTRLTVV.

The chain carries TRBV6-2 or TRBV6-3 and TRBJ2-5; D not certain. CDR1 is MNHEY and CDR2 is SVGEGT in the germline V gene. V was pared by 0 bases and J by 2 bases, with 13 bases between. The CDR3 covers 16 residues. CDR3 amino acids: CASSYSGRPPQETQYF. CDR3 coding DNA: TGTGCCAGCAGTTACTCGGGCAGGCCACCTCAAGAGACCCAGTACTTC.

This clonotype showed up many times. The chain employs TRBV11-2 and TRBJ1-3; 8 nucleotides agree with TRBD1. The CDR3 spans 19 residues. The germline CDR1 and CDR2 sequences are SGHAT and FQNNGV. J gave up 0 bases and V 6 bases, and 16 bases lay outside the gene matches. The CDR3 DNA reads TGTGCCAGCAGTTTAAGGCCCTTGGGACAGGCCGCCTCTGGAAACACCATATATTTT. Translated, it gives CASSLRPLGQAASGNTIYF.

This clonotype has a count of ten or more. The V and J genes are TRBV7-9 and TRBJ2-7, with 9 positions matching TRBD1. The CDR3 runs 14 residues. V was pared by 5 bases and J by 4 bases, with 6 bases of the junction left unmatched. Per the germline V gene, CDR1 is SEHNR and CDR2 is FQNEAQ (reference sequence). DNA for the CDR3: TGTGCCAGCAGCACCCGGACAGGGGAATACGAGCAGTACTTC. Encoded protein: CASSTRTGEYEQYF.

This clonotype was detected many times. The V call is TRBV24-1, the J call TRBJ2-2; the match to TRBD2 covers 11 bases. Trimming took 5 bases from V and 5 from J; bases not matched to a gene: 12. The germline CDR1 and CDR2 sequences are KGHDR and SFDVKD. The CDR3 runs 18 residues. The CDR3 DNA is TGTGCCACCAGTGGTCCACTAGCGGGAGATCGATGGACCGGGGAGCTGTTTTTT. Residues: CATSGPLAGDRWTGELFF.

This clonotype was seen repeatedly, ten times or more. J is TRBJ2-5 and V is TRBV4-2; 7 bases line up with TRBD2. CDR3 length: 14 amino acids. CDR1 is LGHNA and CDR2 is YNFKEQ in the germline V gene. Unmatched junction bases numbered 7, after V lost 1 base and J lost 8 bases. CDR3 in DNA: TGTGCCAGCAGCCAAGGAGCCAGCGGGGACACCCAGTACTTC. This gives the protein CASSQGASGDTQYF.

In its sample, this clonotype was seen a few times. The V call is TRBV19, the J call TRBJ2-7; 8 positions agree with TRBD2. This CDR3 comprises 15 residues. Germline lookup yields CDR1 LNHDA and CDR2 SQIVND (reference sequence). V was pared by 2 bases and J by 2 bases, with 5 bases of the junction left unmatched. CDR3 amino acids: CASSIFGTSAYEQYF. The CDR3 DNA sequence: TGTGCCAGTAGTATATTCGGGACTAGTGCCTACGAGCAGTACTTC.

This clonotype was seen ten or more times. This sequence joins TRBV4-1 and TRBJ2-2; D tentatively fits TRBD1 or TRBD2 (5 bases each). The germline V gene has CDR1 MGHRA and CDR2 YSYEKL. The ends were cut back, 0 bases at V and 1 base at J, with 15 bases in the middle. This CDR3 comprises 18 residues. The CDR3 nucleotides are TGCGCCAGCAGCCAAGAGGGGCGTGGGACCCTGAACACCGGGGAGCTGTTTTTT. Translating it yields CASSQEGRGTLNTGELFF.

The chain uses TRBV5-5 and TRBJ1-2; no firm D call. Germline CDR1 and CDR2: SGHKS and YYEKEE (reference sequence). This CDR3 region has 15 residues. V lost 2 bases and J 4 bases, leaving 15 bases between the germline ends. Here the CDR3 DNA reads TGTGCCAGCAGCTTTGGGCGCTACCCTGGCTATGGCTACACCTTC. This encodes CASSFGRYPGYGYTF.

Ten or more counts support this clonotype. The CDR3: CARLTGAEAFF. Written as DNA, the CDR3 is TGTGCCAGGCTCACAGGGGCGGAAGCTTTCTTT. This chain connects TRBV2 to TRBJ1-1; TRBD1 matches 7 bases. Germline lookup yields CDR1 SNHLY and CDR2 FYNNEI. The CDR3 length is 11 residues. Trimming removed 9 bases from V and 8 bases from J; junction bases left unmatched: 6.

The genes are TRBV7-9 and TRBJ2-1; D is unclear. V dropped 5 bases and J dropped 0 bases, with 14 bases sitting between them. In germline, CDR1 is SEHNR, CDR2 FQNEAQ (reference sequence). The length of the CDR3 is 16 residues. The DNA of the CDR3 is TGTGCCAGCAGCCGCGAGACGTGGTTCTCCTACAATGAGCAGTTCTTC. Translation gives CASSRETWFSYNEQFF.

This clonotype showed up many times. The chain couples TRBV11-2 to TRBJ1-1; the D is unclear. The CDR3 length is 12 residues. Germline lookup yields CDR1 SGHAT and CDR2 FQNNGV. The V end was cut by 0 bases, the J end by 11 bases, with 10 bases between. CDR3 in DNA: TGTGCCAGCAGCTTAGAGAGGAGGTATGCTTTCTTT. It translates to CASSLERRYAFF.

This clonotype was seen at least ten times. The chain combines TRBV9 with TRBJ2-1; no clear D. CDR1 is SGDLS and CDR2 is YYNGEE in the germline V gene. This CDR3 has 13 residues. Trimming removed 0 bases at V and 9 bases at J, with 10 bases between. CDR3 in DNA: TGTGCCAGCAGCGTAGTTCCATACTCTGAGCAGTTCTTC. Translation gives CASSVVPYSEQFF.

This clonotype was detected ten times or more. The CDR3 nucleotides read TGTGCCAGCAGTTACGGGGCCACAGATACGCAGTATTTT. It yields the protein CASSYGATDTQYF. The chain employs TRBV28 and TRBJ2-3; either TRBD1 or TRBD2 may fit D (5 bases each). Between the trimmed V and J ends, which lost 4 bases and 2 bases, there was a span of 7 bases. The germline V gene has CDR1 MDHEN and CDR2 SYDVKM. The CDR3 runs 13 residues.

This clonotype was seen more than once but under ten times. The chain is built from TRBV14 and TRBJ2-6; D is undetermined. Germline CDR1 and CDR2: SGHDN and FVKESK. V lost 0 bases to trimming and J lost 6 bases, with 12 bases between them. This CDR3 region has 16 residues. CDR3 region: CASSQDFGYLANVLTF. The CDR3 coding sequence is TGTGCCAGCAGCCAAGATTTCGGGTATCTGGCCAACGTCCTGACTTTC.

The sample holds many counts of this clonotype. This chain links TRBV4-1 with TRBJ2-2; 7 nucleotides match TRBD1. The CDR3 spans 16 residues. Germline V gives CDR1 MGHRA, CDR2 YSYEKL. The V and J ends lost 6 bases and 0 bases, in that order; junction bases with no gene match: 7. The DNA of the CDR3 is TGCGCCAGCAGACAGAGGACAGGAACGAACACCGGGGAGCTGTTTTTT. This encodes CASRQRTGTNTGELFF.

This clonotype was observed many times. The chain couples TRBV7-9 to TRBJ2-3; possible D gene TRBD2, 5 bases. The length of the CDR3 is 17 residues. With 1 base removed from V and 4 bases from J, the gap between germline ends came to 18 bases. CDR1 and CDR2 from the germline V gene are SEHNR and FQNEAQ (reference sequence). Here the CDR3 DNA reads TGTGCCAGCAGCTTAGGGAGGATACTAGGTTACGCAGATACGCAGTATTTT. Encoded protein: CASSLGRILGYADTQYF.

This clonotype showed up just a few times. J is TRBJ2-7 and V is TRBV5-6; TRBD1 is a possible D gene (6 bases). The CDR3 is made up of 14 amino acids. V was shortened by 0 bases and J by 3 bases, with 10 bases between the two germline ends. Germline V CDR1 and CDR2: SGHDT, YYEEEE. Here the CDR3 DNA reads TGTGCCAGCAGCTTGGAGCAGGGGTTCTACGAGCAGTACTTC. Translating gives CASSLEQGFYEQYF.

This clonotype was picked up many times. This chain uses TRBV5-1 with TRBJ2-7, with D possibly TRBD2 on 6 matching bases. CDR1 and CDR2 (germline): SGHRS, YFSETQ. CDR3 length equals 12 residues. V shed 7 bases and J shed 6 bases, with 14 bases lying between them. CDR3 nucleotides: TGCGCCAGCGCGCCGGGGGTAGGCGAGCAGTACTTC. Translating it yields CASAPGVGEQYF.

There are many counts of this clonotype. This sequence joins TRBV14 and TRBJ1-1; D is uncertain. V lost 3 bases and J 1 base, leaving 6 bases between the germline ends. Per germline, CDR1 SGHDN and CDR2 FVKESK. This CDR3 has 13 residues. Here the CDR3 reads CASSQFRNTEAFF. In DNA, the CDR3 is TGTGCCAGCAGCCAGTTCCGGAACACTGAAGCTTTCTTT.

This clonotype occurred many times. V gene TRBV5-1 combines with J gene TRBJ1-1; D unclear. Per germline, CDR1 SGHRS and CDR2 YFSETQ. Between the trimmed V and J ends, which lost 0 bases and 2 bases, there was a span of 8 bases. The CDR3 spans 14 residues. The DNA of the CDR3 is TGCGCCAGCAGCTTGGGAGAAATTAACACTGAAGCTTTCTTT. Residues: CASSLGEINTEAFF.

At least ten counts were recorded for this clonotype. The rearrangement links TRBV7-8 to TRBJ2-3, with 12 bases aligning to TRBD2. Losses at the gene ends were 3 bases for V and 5 bases for J; bases not matched to a gene: 0. The germline CDR1 and CDR2 sequences are SGHVS and FQNEAQ. CDR3 length equals 14 residues. The CDR3 coding sequence is TGTGCCAGCAGCTTGACTAGCGGGGGAGATACGCAGTATTTT. It specifies CASSLTSGGDTQYF.

This clonotype was seen many times. The V call is TRBV29-1, the J call TRBJ2-5; D may match TRBD1 or TRBD2 (6 bases each). Germline V lookup: CDR1 SQVTM, CDR2 ANQGSEA. CDR3 length: 14 amino acids. Trimming cost V 7 bases and J 5 bases, with 20 bases left between them. The CDR3 loop reads CSAEGGRALETQYF. CDR3 DNA sequence: TGCAGCGCTGAGGGGGGCCGGGCTTTGGAGACCCAGTACTTC.

The chain is built from TRBV28 and TRBJ2-1; D uncertain. V shed 3 bases and J shed 5 bases, with 11 bases lying between them. Looked up from germline, CDR1 is MDHEN and CDR2 is SYDVKM. The CDR3 sequence is 14 residues long. The CDR3 spells CASSFLGPNNEQFF. The DNA of the CDR3 is TGTGCCAGCAGTTTCCTAGGACCTAACAATGAGCAGTTCTTC. The full variable domain, rest sourced from reference TRBV28 and TRBJ2-1, is DVKVTQSSRYLVKRTGEKVFLECVQDMDHENMFWYRQDPGLGLRLIYFSYDVKMKEKGDIPEGYSVSREKKERFSLILESASTNQTSMYLCASSFLGPNNEQFFGPGTRLTVL.

This clonotype showed up many times. The rearrangement joins TRBV28 to TRBJ1-5; D is unclear. CDR1 is MDHEN, CDR2 SYDVKM, per germline. Trimming took 3 bases from V and 6 from J, leaving 6 bases between them. The CDR3 has 12 amino acids. The CDR3 DNA reads TGTGCCAGCAGTTTCAGAAGTCAGCCCCAGCATTTT. It yields the protein CASSFRSQPQHF.